This record looks at one T cell receptor (beta chain) sequence and its context. Different DNA sequences within this sample yield the same CDR3. This record belongs to a study of blood T cell repertoires in COVID-19. This CDR3 is built from 15 residues. The germline V and J ends were trimmed by 4 bases and 3 bases, with 13 bases remaining between them. Germline CDR1 reads ENHRY; CDR2 reads SYGVKD. Assay: immunoSEQ multiplex PCR; the TCRdb copy retains only in-frame clones and omits some. The sample lists fewer than 130,000 clones; over 60% were seen once. The receptor was derived from a woman aged 80 or over with active or convalescent COVID-19. J is TRBJ1-3 and V is TRBV10-3; D not certain. Source material: peripheral blood. CDR3 region: CAISAPQASGNTIYF. Written as DNA, the CDR3 is TGTGCCATCAGTGCCCCTCAGGCGAGTGGAAACACCATATATTTT.